This T cell receptor (beta chain) was found in a study of somatic mutations in cytotoxic T cells in rheumatoid arthritis. Turning to the study itself: It was right after diagnosis, before any treatment, that patient blood (roughly 30 ml EDTA) was drawn.

Study-level results: Patients with a largest CD8+ clone exceeding 20% of CD8+ cells numbered about an eighth of the 65.

The CDR3 extends over 13 amino acids. The V gene's germline CDR1 is MDHEN and CDR2 SYDVKM. Trimming stripped 5 bases from V and 7 bases from J, with 12 bases between. This clone is a singleton in its sample. Its specificity is unknown. Assay used: immunoSEQ multiplex PCR; TCRdb lists only in-frame clones, some missing. The repertoire consists of about 5,500 clones, with 82% occurring once and the leading ten covering around 47%. Sequencing was carried out using CD8+ T cells sorted from blood. J is TRBJ2-1 and V is TRBV28, with a possible D match to TRBD1 (6 bases). The receptor comes from a woman aged 45-65 years with rheumatoid arthritis. The chain's CDR3 is CASSTGSRNEQFF. The CDR3 nucleotides are TGTGCCAGCAGTACAGGGTCGAGGAATGAGCAGTTCTTC.